These 16 T cell receptor beta chains share one sample of origin, sequenced in a study of cytomegalovirus exposure and HLA in healthy donors. The PCR employed 60 Vbeta primers together with 13 Jbeta primers. Profiling relied on immunoSEQ multiplex PCR, and the TCRdb table lists in-frame clones only, not all of them. The table has about 130,000 clones, 60% to 85% seen once. Material: PBMCs. The receptors were sampled from a middle-aged woman in good health and CMV-seronegative.

The V call is TRBV19, the J call TRBJ1-6, with 12 bases lining up with TRBD1. Trimming at V came to 2 bases and at J to 6 bases, leaving 5 bases not matched to a gene. CDR1 and CDR2 (germline): LNHDA, SQIVND (reference sequence). CDR3 length: 17 residues. CDR3 sequence reads: CASSIRRDRGLNSPLHF. DNA for the CDR3: TGTGCCAGTAGTATACGAAGGGACAGGGGGCTTAATTCACCCCTCCACTTT.

J is TRBJ2-5 and V is TRBV14; the D gene is possibly TRBD2 (6 bases). This CDR3 has 14 residues. V lost 1 base, J lost 4 bases, and 10 bases lay in between. Per the germline V gene, CDR1 is SGHDN and CDR2 is FVKESK. The CDR3 loop is CASSQVGSRETQYF. The CDR3 coding sequence is TGTGCCAGCAGCCAAGTCGGGAGTAGAGAGACCCAGTACTTC.

Only a few counts were recorded for this clone. V is TRBV10-2 and J is TRBJ2-5; 12 nucleotides line up with TRBD2. The CDR3 length is 15 residues. J lost 5 bases, V lost 8 bases, and 9 bases had no gene match. The germline V gene has CDR1 WSHSY and CDR2 SAAADI. The CDR3 bases are TGCGCCAGCCGACTAGCGGGAGTGTGGTGGGAGACCCAGTACTTC. It translates to CASRLAGVWWETQYF.

DNA of the CDR3: TGTGCCTGTAGCGGGAGGCATGAGGATACGCAGTATTTT. This translates into CACSGRHEDTQYF. The genes are TRBV27 and TRBJ2-3; 10 bases are a match to TRBD2. V lost 11 bases and J lost 6; bases outside the gene matches: 8. CDR1 and CDR2 (germline): MNHEY, SMNVEV (reference sequence). The CDR3 spans 13 residues.

This chain links TRBV2 with TRBJ1-5; 8 bases fit TRBD1. The V segment lost 5 bases and the J segment 7 bases; nucleotides outside the gene matches: 7. This CDR3 comprises 14 residues. Germline-derived CDR1 and CDR2 are SNHLY and FYNNEI. The CDR3 DNA is TGTGCCAGCAGTCCACAGGGGGTGAGGCAGCCCCAGCATTTT. It translates to CASSPQGVRQPQHF.

On this clone: The junction shows a germline mismatch at one end, possibly a read error. The V call is TRBV2, the J call TRBJ2-5; TRBD1 is a possible D gene (6 bases). The CDR3 spans 15 residues. Germline values: CDR1 SNHLY, CDR2 FYNNEI. CDR3 region: CASSEWGQGQKTQYF. The CDR3 DNA follows: TGTGCCAGCAGTGAATGGGGGCAGGGCCAAAAGACCCAGTACTTC.

Comments on this clone: The sample carries other DNA sequences with the same CDR3. The CDR3 DNA reads TGTGCCTGGAACCTAGCGGGAGGGACAGATACGCAGTATTTT. Translation gives CAWNLAGGTDTQYF. The chain joins TRBV30 to TRBJ2-3, with 12 bases matching TRBD2. With 4 bases clipped from V and 3 bases from J, the junction kept 2 bases outside the gene matches. The CDR3 extends over 14 amino acids. The germline gives CDR1 GTSNPN, CDR2 SVGIG (reference sequence). Looking up the rest from reference TRBV30 and TRBJ2-3 gives the full variable domain: SQTIHQWPATLVQPVGSPLSLECTVEGTSNPNLYWYRQAAGRGLQLLFYSVGIGQISSEVPQNLSASRPQDRQFILSSKKLLLSDSGFYLCAWNLAGGTDTQYFGPGTRLTVL.

The chain has TRBV9 and TRBJ2-7; TRBD1 matches 9 bases. This CDR3 is built from 14 residues. Losses at the gene ends were 2 bases for V and 2 bases for J; bases not matched to a gene: 2. Germline CDR1 and CDR2: SGDLS and YYNGEE. CDR3 sequence: CASSVGQGPYEQYF. DNA for the CDR3: TGTGCCAGCAGCGTGGGACAGGGCCCCTACGAGCAGTACTTC. The full variable domain, its missing parts supplied by reference TRBV9 and TRBJ2-7, is DSGVTQTPKHLITATGQRVTLRCSPRSGDLSVYWYQQSLDQGLQFLIQYYNGEERAKGNILERFSAQQFPDLHSELNLSSLELGDSALYFCASSVGQGPYEQYFGPGTRLTVT.

CDR3: CASSPRGGSNQPQHF. In nucleotides, the CDR3 is TGTGCCAGCTCACCACGCGGGGGTAGCAATCAGCCCCAGCATTTT. J is TRBJ1-5 and V is TRBV18; D might be TRBD1 (5 bases). Germline lookup yields CDR1 KGHSH and CDR2 LQKENI. There are 15 residues in the CDR3. Trimming shortened V by 1 base and J by 0 bases, and 7 bases separated the two germline ends.

This clone showed up just a few times. The chain carries TRBV19 and TRBJ2-3, with a weak D call TRBD2 (5 bases). V lost 5 bases, J lost 0 bases, and 9 bases lay in between. The CDR3 loop spans 14 amino acids. CDR1 and CDR2 from the germline V gene are LNHDA and SQIVND (reference sequence). The CDR3 region is CASSSGDSTDTQYF. DNA of the CDR3: TGTGCCAGTAGTTCCGGGGATAGCACAGATACGCAGTATTTT.

V usage is TRBV4-1 and J usage is TRBJ2-1, with D tentatively TRBD1 (5 bases). The germline V gene encodes CDR1 MGHRA and CDR2 YSYEKL. The CDR3 loop spans 16 amino acids. V shed 0 bases and J shed 2 bases, with 11 bases lying between them. CDR3 protein: CASSQDQTDTYNEQFF. DNA for the CDR3: TGCGCCAGCAGCCAAGACCAGACGGACACCTACAATGAGCAGTTCTTC.

V usage is TRBV19 and J usage is TRBJ1-2; TRBD1 agrees at 10 bases. Germline values: CDR1 LNHDA, CDR2 SQIVND (reference sequence). With 5 bases clipped from V and 10 bases from J, the junction kept 13 bases outside the gene matches. The CDR3 spans 15 residues. CDR3 DNA sequence: TGTGCCAGTAGTCCACTTGAGGGACAGGGGTCTGTCTACACCTTC. This sequence encodes CASSPLEGQGSVYTF.

The chain couples TRBV5-4 to TRBJ2-1; 9 nucleotides align to TRBD1. The germline V gene has CDR1 SGHNT and CDR2 YYREEE (reference sequence). V dropped 0 bases and J dropped 3; count of bases not matched to a gene: 4. The CDR3 has 16 amino acids. CDR3 bases: TGTGCCAGCAGCTTGGACAGGGGGCGGGGCTACAATGAGCAGTTCTTC. It translates to CASSLDRGRGYNEQFF. The full variable domain, with the rest looked up from reference TRBV5-4 and TRBJ2-1, is ETGVTQSPTHLIKTRGQQVTLRCSSQSGHNTVSWYQQALGQGPQFIFQYYREEENGRGNFPPRFSGLQFPNYSSELNVNALELDDSALYLCASSLDRGRGYNEQFFGPGTRLTVL.

This clone appeared a single time. The rearrangement links TRBV7-9 to TRBJ2-5; TRBD2 is a possible D gene (5 bases). The CDR3 extends over 11 amino acids. V shed 7 bases and J shed 6 bases, with 9 bases lying between them. Germline CDR1 reads SEHNR; CDR2 reads FQNEAQ (reference sequence). The CDR3 DNA follows: TGTGCCAGCATCGACGGGAAGACCCAGTACTTC. Translated, it gives CASIDGKTQYF.

CDR3 residues: CASSFWGRIGSYEQYF. CDR3 nucleotide sequence: TGTGCCAGCAGTTTCTGGGGCCGTATTGGTTCCTACGAGCAGTACTTC. The chain is built from TRBV27 and TRBJ2-7, with a possible D match to TRBD1 (5 bases). The germline V gene encodes CDR1 MNHEY and CDR2 SMNVEV (reference sequence). V lost 3 bases and J 1 base, leaving 16 bases between the germline ends. The CDR3 extends over 16 amino acids.

The chain uses TRBV6-6 and TRBJ2-1, with D possibly TRBD2 on 5 matching bases. CDR1 and CDR2 (germline): MNHNY, SVGAGI (reference sequence). V was shortened by 5 bases and J by 6 bases, with 20 bases between the two germline ends. The CDR3 runs 16 residues. Here the CDR3 DNA reads TGTGCCAGCAGTACCCCCGGGATTCGGTCGGGCAATGAGCAGTTCTTC. This codes for CASSTPGIRSGNEQFF.